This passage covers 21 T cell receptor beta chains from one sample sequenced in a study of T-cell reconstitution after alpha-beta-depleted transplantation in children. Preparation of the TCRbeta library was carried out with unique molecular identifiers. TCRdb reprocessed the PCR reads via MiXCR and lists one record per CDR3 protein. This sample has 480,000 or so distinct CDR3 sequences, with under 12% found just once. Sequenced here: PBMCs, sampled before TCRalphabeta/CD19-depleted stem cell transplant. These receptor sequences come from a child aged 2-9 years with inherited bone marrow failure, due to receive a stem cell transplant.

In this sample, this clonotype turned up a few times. The CDR3 is CAWSVLAVTSTDTQYF. The CDR3 bases are TGTGCCTGGAGTGTACTGGCCGTAACTAGCACAGATACGCAGTATTTT. The genes are TRBV30 and TRBJ2-3; D unresolved. Germline CDR1 reads GTSNPN; CDR2 reads SVGIG (reference sequence). The CDR3 length is 16 residues. V dropped 0 bases and J dropped 0 bases, with 13 bases sitting between them.

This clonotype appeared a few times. Written as DNA, the CDR3 is TGCAGTGCCACCACCCTAGCGGTAGCGGCCGAGCAGTACTTC. Its translation is CSATTLAVAAEQYF. V and J are TRBV20-1 and TRBJ2-7; TRBD2 agrees at 7 bases. Germline CDR1 reads DFQATT; CDR2 reads SNEGSKA (reference sequence). V gave up 6 bases and J gave up 6 bases; unmatched junction bases: 14. The CDR3 extends over 14 amino acids.

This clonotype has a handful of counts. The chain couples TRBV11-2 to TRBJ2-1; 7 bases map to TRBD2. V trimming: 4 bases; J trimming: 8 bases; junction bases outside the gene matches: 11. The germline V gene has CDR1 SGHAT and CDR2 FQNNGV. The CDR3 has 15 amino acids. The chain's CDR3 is CASSSLAGDSDEQFF. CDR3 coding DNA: TGTGCCAGCAGCTCCCTCGCGGGAGACAGCGATGAGCAGTTCTTC.

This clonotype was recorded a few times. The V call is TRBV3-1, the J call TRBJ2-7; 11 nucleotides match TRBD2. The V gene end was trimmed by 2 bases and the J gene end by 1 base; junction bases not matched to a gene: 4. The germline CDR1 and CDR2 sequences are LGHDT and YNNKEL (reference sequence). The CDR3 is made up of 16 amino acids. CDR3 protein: CASSQPGTSGSYEQYF. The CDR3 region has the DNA TGTGCCAGCAGCCAACCCGGGACTAGCGGATCCTACGAGCAGTACTTC.

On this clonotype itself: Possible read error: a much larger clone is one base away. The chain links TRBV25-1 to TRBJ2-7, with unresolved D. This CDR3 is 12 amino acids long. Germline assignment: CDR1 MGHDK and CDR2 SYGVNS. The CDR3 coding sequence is TGTCCCAGCAGTGAATACGGCAACGAGCAGTACTTC. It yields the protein CPSSEYGNEQYF.

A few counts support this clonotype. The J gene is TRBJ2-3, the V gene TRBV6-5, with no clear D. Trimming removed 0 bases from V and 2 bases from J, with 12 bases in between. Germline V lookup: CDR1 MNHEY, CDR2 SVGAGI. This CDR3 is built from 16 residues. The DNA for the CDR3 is TGTGCCAGCAGTTACTCGGGAATGACCTACACAGATACGCAGTATTTT. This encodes CASSYSGMTYTDTQYF.

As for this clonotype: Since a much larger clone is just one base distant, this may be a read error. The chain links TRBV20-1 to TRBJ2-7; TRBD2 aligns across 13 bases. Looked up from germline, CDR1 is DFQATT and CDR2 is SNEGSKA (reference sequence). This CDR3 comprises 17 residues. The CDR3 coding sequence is TGCTGTGCTAGAGACGATATACTAGCGGGAGGGCCTGGGGAGCAGTACTTC. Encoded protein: CCARDDILAGGPGEQYF.

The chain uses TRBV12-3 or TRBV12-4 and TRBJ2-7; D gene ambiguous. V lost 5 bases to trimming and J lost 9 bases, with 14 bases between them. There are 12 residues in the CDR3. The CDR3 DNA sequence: TGTGCCAGCAGTGGGCAGCCTGGCGCGCAGTACTTC. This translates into CASSGQPGAQYF.

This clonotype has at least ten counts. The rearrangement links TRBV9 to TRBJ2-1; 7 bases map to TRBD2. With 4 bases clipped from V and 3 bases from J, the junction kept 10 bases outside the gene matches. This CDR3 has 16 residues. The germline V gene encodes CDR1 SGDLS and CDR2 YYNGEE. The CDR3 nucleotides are TGTGCCAGCAGCCCCCGAGCGGGAAGGGGCTACAATGAGCAGTTCTTC. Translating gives CASSPRAGRGYNEQFF.

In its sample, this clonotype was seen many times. This CDR3 is CASSQYSGAPGQDYGYTF. For the CDR3, the DNA is TGTGCCAGCAGCCAATACTCAGGAGCTCCGGGACAAGACTATGGCTACACCTTC. This chain uses TRBV3-1 with TRBJ1-2, with a possible D match to TRBD1 (6 bases). This CDR3 is built from 18 residues. Germline V gene data show CDR1 as LGHDT and CDR2 as YNNKEL (reference sequence). V was trimmed by 2 bases and J by 3 bases, leaving 22 bases between them. Using reference TRBV3-1 and TRBJ1-2 for the parts outside the CDR3, the full variable domain is DTAVSQTPKYLVTQMGNDKSIKCEQNLGHDTMYWYKQDSKKFLKIMFSYNNKELIINETVPNRFSPKSPDKAHLNLHINSLELGDSAVYFCASSQYSGAPGQDYGYTFGSGTRLTVV.

The CDR3 sequence: CSARDRGQGFGQPQHF. Here the CDR3 DNA reads TGCAGTGCTAGAGATCGGGGACAGGGATTTGGTCAGCCCCAGCATTTT. The chain employs TRBV20-1 and TRBJ1-5; 9 positions agree with TRBD1. Germline trimming cut 0 bases from V and 6 bases from J; bases unmatched to any gene: 9. Per the germline V gene, CDR1 is DFQATT and CDR2 is SNEGSKA (reference sequence). The CDR3 totals 16 residues.

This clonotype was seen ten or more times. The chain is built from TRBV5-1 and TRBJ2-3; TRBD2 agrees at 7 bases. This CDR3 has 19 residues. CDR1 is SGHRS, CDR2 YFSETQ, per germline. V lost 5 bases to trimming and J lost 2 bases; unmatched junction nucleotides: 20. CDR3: CASSNFPRFGRELTDTQYF. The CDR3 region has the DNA TGCGCCAGCAGTAATTTTCCCCGGTTTGGGCGGGAGCTCACAGATACGCAGTATTTT. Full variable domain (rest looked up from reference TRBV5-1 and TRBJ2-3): KAGVTQTPRYLIKTRGQQVTLSCSPISGHRSVSWYQQTPGQGLQFLFEYFSETQRNKGNFPGRFSGRQFSNSRSEMNVSTLELGDSALYLCASSNFPRFGRELTDTQYFGPGTRLTVL.

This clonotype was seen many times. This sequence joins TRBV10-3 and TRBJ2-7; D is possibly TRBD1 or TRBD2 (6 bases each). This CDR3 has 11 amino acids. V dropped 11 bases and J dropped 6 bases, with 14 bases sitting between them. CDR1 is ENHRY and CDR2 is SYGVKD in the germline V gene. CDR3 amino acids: CAFSRGGEQYF. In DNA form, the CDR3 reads TGTGCCTTTTCCAGGGGAGGCGAGCAGTACTTC.

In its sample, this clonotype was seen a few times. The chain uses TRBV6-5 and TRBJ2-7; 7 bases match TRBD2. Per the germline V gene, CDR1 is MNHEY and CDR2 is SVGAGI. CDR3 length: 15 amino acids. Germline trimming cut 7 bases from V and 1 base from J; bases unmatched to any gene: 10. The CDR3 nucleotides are TGTGCCAGCACTTTACCCTGGCGGGAGTCCTACGAGCAGTACTTC. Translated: CASTLPWRESYEQYF.

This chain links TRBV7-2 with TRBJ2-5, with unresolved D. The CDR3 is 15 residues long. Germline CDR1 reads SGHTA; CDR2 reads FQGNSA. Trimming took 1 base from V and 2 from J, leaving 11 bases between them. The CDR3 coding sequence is TGTGCCAGCAGCTTAGGAGTACAGAGACAAGAGACCCAGTACTTC. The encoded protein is CASSLGVQRQETQYF.

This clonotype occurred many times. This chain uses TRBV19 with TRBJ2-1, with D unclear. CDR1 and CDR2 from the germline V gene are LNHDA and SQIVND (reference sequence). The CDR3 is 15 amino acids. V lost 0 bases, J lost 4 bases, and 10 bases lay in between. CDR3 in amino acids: CASSIEVSSYNEQFF. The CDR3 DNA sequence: TGTGCCAGTAGTATAGAAGTTTCATCATACAATGAGCAGTTCTTC.

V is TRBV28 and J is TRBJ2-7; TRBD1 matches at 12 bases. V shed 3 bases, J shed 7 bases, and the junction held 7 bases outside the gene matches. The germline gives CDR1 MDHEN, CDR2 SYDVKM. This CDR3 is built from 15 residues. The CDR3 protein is CASSFRDRGLGEQYF. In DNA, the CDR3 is TGTGCCAGCAGTTTCCGGGACAGGGGGCTAGGAGAGCAGTACTTC.

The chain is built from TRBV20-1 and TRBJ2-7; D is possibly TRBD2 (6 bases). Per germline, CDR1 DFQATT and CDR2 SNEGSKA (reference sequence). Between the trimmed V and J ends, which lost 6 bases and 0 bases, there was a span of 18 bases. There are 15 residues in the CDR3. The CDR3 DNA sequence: TGCAGTGCCCGGGGGTTCGCCCGAAGCTCCTACGAGCAGTACTTC. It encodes CSARGFARSSYEQYF.

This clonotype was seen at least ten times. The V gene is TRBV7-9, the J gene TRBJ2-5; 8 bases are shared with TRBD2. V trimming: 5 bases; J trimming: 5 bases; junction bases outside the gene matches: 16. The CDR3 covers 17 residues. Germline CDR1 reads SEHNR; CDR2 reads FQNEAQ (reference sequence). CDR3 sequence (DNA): TGTGCCAGCAGCCGTTCCTCGGGAGGGCCGTTGGGCGAGACCCAGTACTTC. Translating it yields CASSRSSGGPLGETQYF.

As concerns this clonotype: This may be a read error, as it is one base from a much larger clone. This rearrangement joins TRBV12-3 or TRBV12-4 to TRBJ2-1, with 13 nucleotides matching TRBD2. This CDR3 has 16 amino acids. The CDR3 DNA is TGTGCCAGCAGTGGCGGGACTAGCGGGGTTGAGGATGAGCAGATCTTC. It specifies CASSGGTSGVEDEQIF.

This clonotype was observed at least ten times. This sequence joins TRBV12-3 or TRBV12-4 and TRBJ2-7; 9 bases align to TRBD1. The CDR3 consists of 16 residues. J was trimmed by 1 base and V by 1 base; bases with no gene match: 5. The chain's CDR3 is CASSLVAGTGSYEQYF. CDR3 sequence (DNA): TGTGCCAGCAGTTTAGTGGCCGGGACAGGGTCCTACGAGCAGTACTTC.